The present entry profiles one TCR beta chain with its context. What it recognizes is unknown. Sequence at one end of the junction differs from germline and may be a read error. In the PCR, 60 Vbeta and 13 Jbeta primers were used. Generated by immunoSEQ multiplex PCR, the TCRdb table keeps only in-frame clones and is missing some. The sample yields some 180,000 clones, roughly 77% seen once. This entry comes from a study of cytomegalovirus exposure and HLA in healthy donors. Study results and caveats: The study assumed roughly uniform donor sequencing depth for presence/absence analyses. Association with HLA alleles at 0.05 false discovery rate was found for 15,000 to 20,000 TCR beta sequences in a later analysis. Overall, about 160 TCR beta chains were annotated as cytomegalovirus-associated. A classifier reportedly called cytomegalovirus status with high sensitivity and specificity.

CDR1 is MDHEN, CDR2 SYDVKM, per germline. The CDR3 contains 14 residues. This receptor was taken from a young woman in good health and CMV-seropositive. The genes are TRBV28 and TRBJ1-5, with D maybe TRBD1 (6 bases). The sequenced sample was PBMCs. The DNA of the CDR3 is TGTGCCAGCAGAAAACAGGGTGGCAATCAGTCCCAGCATTTT. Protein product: CASRKQGGNQSQHF. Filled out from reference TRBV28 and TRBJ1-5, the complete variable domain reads DVKVTQSSRYLVKRTGEKVFLECVQDMDHENMFWYRQDPGLGLRLIYFSYDVKMKEKGDIPEGYSVSREKKERFSLILESASTNQTSMYLCASRKQGGNQSQHFGDGTRLSIL.